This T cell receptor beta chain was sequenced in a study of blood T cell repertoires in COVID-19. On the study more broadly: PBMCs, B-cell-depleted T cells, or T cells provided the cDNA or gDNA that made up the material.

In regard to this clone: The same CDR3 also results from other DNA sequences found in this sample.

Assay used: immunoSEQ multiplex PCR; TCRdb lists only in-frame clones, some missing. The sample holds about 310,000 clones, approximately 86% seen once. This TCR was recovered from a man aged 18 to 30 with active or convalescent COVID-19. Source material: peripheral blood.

The CDR3 region has the DNA TGTGCCAGCAGCCCAGGGACTAGCGGGAGTGGTGAGCAGTTCTTC. Translating gives CASSPGTSGSGEQFF. The V gene is TRBV27, the J gene TRBJ2-1; 14 bases map to TRBD2. CDR3 length: 15 amino acids. The germline V gene has CDR1 MNHEY and CDR2 SMNVEV (reference sequence). Trimming cost V 6 bases and J 9 bases; bases outside gene matches: 7.